This is a list of T cell receptor beta chains from one sample in a study of OX40 agonist ivuxolimab in advanced cancers. Method: immunoSEQ multiplex PCR; TCRdb's copy keeps in-frame clones and lacks some. Among approximately 99,000 clones listed, approximately 95% were seen once. The sequenced sample was CD4+ or CD8+ T cells sorted from blood, obtained in a trial of the OX40 agonist ivuxolimab. All receptors come from an adult with an advanced solid tumor such as melanoma, head and neck, liver or kidney cancer. Each CDR3 is given with its conserved first and last residue. The D gene is left open where the match is weak. Size is stated for part of the rows, as once, few or many counts, or as a class when the clone is expanded.

v_call,clone_size,j_call,d_call,cdr3_nt,cdr3_aa
TRBV4-1,.,TRBJ2-6,.,TGCGCCAGCAGCCTTCCTCAGGAGGCCGGGGCCAACGTCCTGACTTTC,CASSLPQEAGANVLTF
TRBV7-3,.,TRBJ2-1,TRBD2,TGTGCCAGCAGCTTAACTATCCTAGCGGGAGCCAGGGATGAGCAGTTCTTC,CASSLTILAGARDEQFF
TRBV29-1,once,TRBJ2-2,.,TGCAGCGGCGGGATTTCGAAGGGGGCTTCCGGGGAGCTGTTTTTT,CSGGISKGASGELFF
TRBV4-3,.,TRBJ2-7,TRBD2,TGCGCCAGCAGCCAAGACTTGACTAGCGGGAGCTACGAGCAGTACTTC,CASSQDLTSGSYEQYF
TRBV5-4,once,TRBJ2-7,.,TGTGCCAGCAGCTTGGTTGGACAGTTGGACGAGCAGTACTTC,CASSLVGQLDEQYF
TRBV7-8,.,TRBJ1-1,.,TGTGCCAGCAGCTTTGAGAACACTGAAGCTTTCTTT,CASSFENTEAFF
TRBV27,.,TRBJ2-3,.,TGTGCCAGCAGTTCCACAGATACGCAGTATTTT,CASSSTDTQYF
TRBV15,.,TRBJ2-5,TRBD2,TGTGCCACCAGCAGAGAAACCTCCCCGGGACTAGCCTACTTC,CATSRETSPGLAYF
TRBV27,once,TRBJ2-5,.,TGTGCCAGCAGTTTATCCCAGGGTAGTAAAGAGACCCAGTACTTC,CASSLSQGSKETQYF
TRBV5-1,.,TRBJ2-7,TRBD1,TGCGCCAGCACAAAGGGGGCAAGCTCCTACGAGCAGTACTTC,CASTKGASSYEQYF
TRBV6-6,once,TRBJ2-7,TRBD1,TGTGCCAGCAGTAGTGACAGGGGTTTTTCCTACGAGCAGTACTTC,CASSSDRGFSYEQYF
TRBV5-4,.,TRBJ1-1,TRBD1,TGTGCCAGCAGCCAAGGTCGGACAGGTTTGAATACTGAAGCTTTCTTT,CASSQGRTGLNTEAFF
TRBV7-8,.,TRBJ2-3,TRBD1,TGTGCCAGCAGCTTAACAACAGGGGGTATCACAGATACGCAGTATTTT,CASSLTTGGITDTQYF
TRBV28,.,TRBJ2-2,.,TGTGCCAGCAGTTTATTGGTACACCCCGGGGAGCTGTTTTTT,CASSLLVHPGELFF
TRBV4-1,.,TRBJ1-2,TRBD1,TGCGCCAGCAGCCCAACCCAGGGGGGCTATGGCTACACCTTC,CASSPTQGGYGYTF
TRBV27,.,TRBJ2-7,.,TGTGCCAGCAGTATGACAGAAACCTACGAGCAGTACTTC,CASSMTETYEQYF
TRBV27,.,TRBJ2-2,.,TGTGCCAGCAGTTTAGAAATGGCGGTAAACACCGGGGAGCTGTTTTTT,CASSLEMAVNTGELFF
TRBV7-9,.,TRBJ2-7,.,TGTGCCAGCAGCTCTTTAGCGGAATTATACGAGCAGTACTTC,CASSSLAELYEQYF
TRBV4-3,.,TRBJ2-2,.,TGCGCCAGCAGCCAAGATGGACGGGAGCCTTGGGAGCTGTTTTTT,CASSQDGREPWELFF
TRBV7-3,once,TRBJ2-3,TRBD2,TGTGCCAGCAGCTTGGGGCCTAGCGGGGGCACGGATACGCAGTATTTT,CASSLGPSGGTDTQYF
TRBV4-1,.,TRBJ2-7,.,TGCGCCAGCAGCCAAGCAAGAGGCTACGAGCAGTACTTC,CASSQARGYEQYF
TRBV27,.,TRBJ2-7,TRBD2,TGTGCCAGCAGTTACTCAGCGGGAGTTACCTACGAGCAGTACTTC,CASSYSAGVTYEQYF
TRBV27,.,TRBJ2-4,TRBD2,TGTGCCAGCAGTACCTACCCTACTAGCGGGCCAAACATTCAGTACTTC,CASSTYPTSGPNIQYF
TRBV27,.,TRBJ2-7,.,TGTGCCAGCACCCCCAGCTCCTACGAGCAGTACTTC,CASTPSSYEQYF
TRBV15,.,TRBJ2-3,TRBD2,TGTGCCACCAGCAGAATAGCGGGAGGGTTGGATACGCAGTATTTT,CATSRIAGGLDTQYF
TRBV7-8,.,TRBJ2-1,TRBD2,TGTGCCAGCAGCCCAACCCAGTTCGGGGGGTACGTTGAGCAGTTCTTC,CASSPTQFGGYVEQFF
TRBV6-1,.,TRBJ2-7,.,TGTGCCAGCAGTGAATTTGGCAGTAACTACGAGCAGTACTTC,CASSEFGSNYEQYF